This TCR beta chain derives from a study of radiation and T cells in renal cell carcinoma. Documented treatment: 15 Gy SBRT to primary tumor, nephrectomy 4 weeks later. The patient's renal cell carcinoma had clear cell pathology. This CDR3 is 18 amino acids long. V gave up 0 bases and J gave up 0 bases, with 13 bases separating them. CDR1 is SGHDT, CDR2 YYEEEE, per germline. The method was immunoSEQ multiplex PCR; TCRdb's version includes in-frame clones alone and lacks a portion of them. The sample has 14,000 or so clones, over 60% seen once; the top ten hold 25% to 30%. Sequencing was performed on tumor tissue, taken from a patient whose treatment included radiotherapy and nephrectomy. The clonotype originates from a woman aged 70-85 years with renal cell carcinoma. The chain joins TRBV5-6 to TRBJ1-6; D unresolved. The CDR3 loop is CASSLGAAQSSYNSPLHF. As DNA, the CDR3 is TGTGCCAGCAGCTTGGGGGCAGCTCAGAGCTCCTATAATTCACCCCTCCACTTT.